These 29 T cell receptor beta chains share one sample of origin, sequenced in a study of OX40 agonist ivuxolimab in advanced cancers. Some clones are missing from TCRdb's copy, which holds only in-frame ones; the method was immunoSEQ multiplex PCR. This table has tens of thousands of clones, approximately 79% appearing once. The sample here was CD4+ or CD8+ T cells sorted from blood, taken in a trial of the OX40 agonist ivuxolimab. The receptors stem from an adult with an advanced solid tumor such as melanoma, head and neck, liver or kidney cancer.

V usage is TRBV7-9 and J usage is TRBJ1-3; the D gene is possibly TRBD1 (5 bases). V was clipped by 6 bases and J by 0 bases, with 12 bases between them. Germline V gene sequence: CDR1 SEHNR, CDR2 FQNEAQ (reference sequence). The CDR3 runs to 15 residues. CDR3: CASSHVDSSGNTIYF. The DNA of the CDR3 is TGTGCCAGCAGTCACGTCGACAGCTCTGGAAACACCATATATTTT.

V and J are TRBV14 and TRBJ1-1, with D perhaps TRBD1 (6 bases). V shed 0 bases and J shed 11 bases, with 13 bases lying between them. CDR1 is SGHDN and CDR2 is FVKESK in the germline V gene. The CDR3 extends over 13 amino acids. The CDR3 bases are TGTGCCAGCAGCCAAGAATCAGGGGCTACGGCTTTCTTT. Its protein is CASSQESGATAFF.

The rearrangement joins TRBV6-6 to TRBJ1-2; TRBD1 aligns across 12 bases. CDR3 length: 15 amino acids. V was clipped by 0 bases and J by 8 bases; unmatched bases: 4. Germline CDR1 MNHNY, CDR2 SVGAGI (reference sequence). In DNA, the CDR3 is TGTGCCAGCAGTTACTCAGGGGGGACAGGGGGCGGCTACACCTTC. This sequence encodes CASSYSGGTGGGYTF.

Here the CDR3 reads CASSLTVEKLFF. In DNA, the CDR3 is TGTGCCAGCAGCTTAACAGTTGAAAAACTGTTTTTT. The chain joins TRBV7-9 to TRBJ1-4; no firm D call. V shed 2 bases and J shed 7 bases, with 5 bases lying between them. CDR1 is SEHNR and CDR2 is FQNEAQ in the germline V gene (reference sequence). This CDR3 contains 12 residues.

V gene TRBV6-5 combines with J gene TRBJ1-6; TRBD1 matches at 9 bases. This CDR3 is 14 amino acids long. V dropped 6 bases and J dropped 15; count of bases not matched to a gene: 12. Per the germline V gene, CDR1 is MNHEY and CDR2 is SVGAGI. As DNA, the CDR3 is TGTGCCAGCAGGCAGACCGGGACAGGGCCCCACCTCCACTTT. It yields the protein CASRQTGTGPHLHF.

J is TRBJ2-1 and V is TRBV11-2; unclear D gene. There are 15 residues in the CDR3. Per the germline V gene, CDR1 is SGHAT and CDR2 is FQNNGV. The germline V and J ends were trimmed by 5 bases and 4 bases, with 15 bases remaining between them. CDR3 protein: CASSPSSREYNEQFF. CDR3 nucleotide sequence: TGTGCCAGCAGCCCTTCTTCTAGGGAATACAATGAGCAGTTCTTC. Filled out from reference TRBV11-2 and TRBJ2-1, the complete variable domain reads EAGVAQSPRYKIIEKRQSVAFWCNPISGHATLYWYQQILGQGPKLLIQFQNNGVVDDSQLPKDRFSAERLKGVDSTLKIQPAKLEDSAVYLCASSPSSREYNEQFFGPGTRLTVL.

The J gene is TRBJ1-4, the V gene TRBV5-6; D ambiguous. CDR3 length: 17 residues. V was clipped by 0 bases and J by 6 bases, with 18 bases between them. CDR1 is SGHDT and CDR2 is YYEEEE in the germline V gene. CDR3 sequence (DNA): TGTGCCAGCAGCTTGGTGGTATCGAGTCTCGGAGATGAAAAACTGTTTTTT. It translates to CASSLVVSSLGDEKLFF.

The chain has TRBV4-1 and TRBJ2-2; no clear D. Germline V gene data show CDR1 as MGHRA and CDR2 as YSYEKL. With 5 bases removed from V and 0 bases from J, the gap between germline ends came to 7 bases. The length of the CDR3 is 14 residues. CDR3 bases: TGCGCCAGCAGCATGCTCGCGAACACCGGGGAGCTGTTTTTT. This sequence encodes CASSMLANTGELFF.

This clone was seen just once. The V and J genes are TRBV4-3 and TRBJ2-7; 10 bases match TRBD2. The CDR3 is 15 amino acids. Germline loops: CDR1 LGHNA, CDR2 YSLEER. J was trimmed by 3 bases and V by 1 base; bases with no gene match: 3. CDR3 in amino acids: CASSQASGSVYEQYF. The CDR3 region has the DNA TGCGCCAGCAGCCAAGCTAGCGGGAGTGTCTACGAGCAGTACTTC.

This clone was detected only a few times. The chain has TRBV29-1 and TRBJ2-1, with TRBD2 identical over 7 bases. V lost 7 bases and J lost 3; bases outside the gene matches: 3. This CDR3 region has 12 residues. Germline V CDR1 and CDR2: SQVTM, ANQGSEA. The CDR3 is CSAASGYNEQFF. The CDR3 coding sequence is TGCAGCGCCGCTAGCGGCTACAATGAGCAGTTCTTC.

This clone was detected only once. At one end, the junction sequence differs from germline, possibly due to a read error. The rearrangement links TRBV6-1 to TRBJ1-1; D is uncertain. The germline CDR1 and CDR2 sequences are MNHNS and SASEGT. This CDR3 is 12 amino acids long. The CDR3 sequence is CASSEGALAAGF. CDR3 in DNA: TGTGCCAGCAGTGAAGGGGCTTTGGCGGCTGGCTTT.

The chain combines TRBV7-8 with TRBJ1-5; D gene uncertain. The CDR3 spans 15 residues. Trimming removed 1 base from V and 0 bases from J, with 7 bases in between. In germline, CDR1 is SGHVS, CDR2 FQNEAQ. The CDR3: CASSLEGNSNQPQHF. The CDR3 nucleotides read TGTGCCAGCAGCTTAGAGGGAAATAGCAATCAGCCCCAGCATTTT.

This clone was seen a handful of times. The chain carries TRBV2 and TRBJ2-7; D not resolved. V dropped 3 bases and J dropped 5 bases, with 5 bases sitting between them. The CDR3 is 11 residues long. Germline V lookup: CDR1 SNHLY, CDR2 FYNNEI. The CDR3 DNA is TGTGCCAGCAGTGAGGTTGACGAGCAGTACGTC. Protein: CASSEVDEQYV.

J is TRBJ1-3 and V is TRBV7-2; no reliable D call. V was clipped by 1 base and J by 1 base, with 8 bases between them. In germline, CDR1 is SGHTA, CDR2 FQGNSA. CDR3 length: 15 amino acids. The CDR3 protein is CASSLEAGSGNTIYF. The CDR3 DNA reads TGTGCCAGCAGCTTAGAGGCCGGATCTGGAAACACCATATATTTT.

For the CDR3, the DNA is TGTGCCAGCTACCGCAGTTCCAAGCCGGCAATTAAGCGGGAGTTATACGAGCAGTACTTC. Translating it yields CASYRSSKPAIKRELYEQYF. The chain has TRBV28 and TRBJ2-7; 8 bases map to TRBD2. The CDR3 covers 20 residues. Per germline, CDR1 MDHEN and CDR2 SYDVKM. V gave up 8 bases and J gave up 4 bases; unmatched junction bases: 28.

The rearrangement uses TRBV5-1 and TRBJ1-2, with D perhaps matching TRBD1 (5 bases). The germline V gene has CDR1 SGHRS and CDR2 YFSETQ. This CDR3 is built from 14 residues. Trimming removed 4 bases at V and 0 bases at J, with 10 bases between. The CDR3 here is CASSLDKTNYGYTF. The DNA for the CDR3 is TGCGCCAGCAGCCTGGACAAAACTAACTATGGCTACACCTTC.

The gene calls are TRBV5-8 and TRBJ1-2; 10 nucleotides match TRBD1. The CDR3 totals 16 residues. The germline gives CDR1 SGHTS, CDR2 YDEGEE. Trimming removed 3 bases from V and 5 bases from J; junction bases left unmatched: 10. The CDR3 DNA is TGTGCCAGCAGCTCGAGAGACAGGGGGCTTGGATATGGCTACACCTTC. Its translation: CASSSRDRGLGYGYTF.

The chain joins TRBV28 to TRBJ1-3; D is perhaps TRBD1 (5 bases). From germline, CDR1 is MDHEN and CDR2 SYDVKM. The CDR3 is made up of 14 amino acids. V lost 6 bases, J lost 9 bases, and 18 bases lay in between. For the CDR3, the DNA is TGTGCCAGCAGGGGGGGACTCCCCGGGGGCACCATATATTTT. This encodes CASRGGLPGGTIYF.

The chain couples TRBV5-5 to TRBJ1-2; D is possibly TRBD1 (6 bases). Germline CDR1 reads SGHKS; CDR2 reads YYEKEE (reference sequence). This CDR3 is built from 15 residues. Trimming took off 6 bases at V and 0 bases at J, with 15 bases between the two ends. The CDR3 loop reads CASITGQPANYGYTF. The CDR3 region has the DNA TGTGCCAGCATTACCGGACAGCCGGCTAACTATGGCTACACCTTC.

The V and J genes are TRBV9 and TRBJ1-3; possibly TRBD1 for D (6 bases). V was clipped by 2 bases and J by 0 bases, with 9 bases between them. There are 15 residues in the CDR3. Germline V CDR1 and CDR2: SGDLS, YYNGEE. CDR3 in DNA: TGTGCCAGCAGCGTGGGGGACACCTCTGGAAACACCATATATTTT. This sequence encodes CASSVGDTSGNTIYF.

This chain connects TRBV28 to TRBJ2-5, with 7 positions matching TRBD2. CDR3 length: 15 residues. CDR1 MDHEN and CDR2 SYDVKM come from the germline V gene. V trimming: 8 bases; J trimming: 0 bases; junction bases outside the gene matches: 9. This chain's CDR3 is CASHRGGTNQETQYF. The DNA for the CDR3 is TGTGCCAGCCATAGGGGAGGGACGAACCAAGAGACCCAGTACTTC.

V usage is TRBV4-1 and J usage is TRBJ1-6; D gene unclear. Looked up from germline, CDR1 is MGHRA and CDR2 is YSYEKL. V was trimmed by 1 base and J by 10 bases, leaving 11 bases between them. The CDR3 length is 14 residues. CDR3 coding DNA: TGCGCCAGCAGCCAAGCAAGGGAAACCTCACCCCTCCACTTT. It codes for CASSQARETSPLHF.

This chain connects TRBV7-9 to TRBJ1-2; D is ambiguous. The germline gives CDR1 SEHNR, CDR2 FQNEAQ (reference sequence). The germline V and J ends were trimmed by 1 base and 8 bases, with 26 bases remaining between them. The CDR3 totals 18 residues. CDR3 in amino acids: CASSLDGTRTDIASGYTF. In DNA, the CDR3 is TGTGCCAGCAGCTTAGACGGTACAAGGACCGATATAGCTTCCGGCTACACCTTC.

V and J are TRBV15 and TRBJ2-1; 11 positions agree with TRBD2. Germline loops: CDR1 LNHNV, CDR2 YYDKDF (reference sequence). The CDR3 is made up of 15 amino acids. V was pared by 8 bases and J by 0 bases, with 3 bases of the junction left unmatched. The CDR3 loop reads CATGTSGFSYNEQFF. The CDR3 DNA is TGTGCCACCGGGACTAGCGGCTTCTCCTACAATGAGCAGTTCTTC.

The table lists this clone with a few counts. The chain recombines TRBV27 with TRBJ1-6; 8 nucleotides agree with TRBD1. The CDR3 runs to 16 residues. The trim removed 5 bases at V and 8 bases at J, leaving 11 bases unmatched. Per germline, CDR1 MNHEY and CDR2 SMNVEV (reference sequence). CDR3 loop: CASSPTDRGADSPLHF. The CDR3 DNA sequence: TGTGCCAGCAGTCCAACAGACAGGGGCGCGGATTCACCCCTCCACTTT.

A single count supports this clone. The chain employs TRBV21-1 and TRBJ1-2. TRBV21-1 is tagged as a pseudogene. The CDR3 is 17 residues long. The CDR3 DNA follows: TGTGCCAGCAACCATAAGGGCCGGGACCGTCCTCCTTATGGCTACACCTTC. It specifies CASNHKGRDRPPYGYTF.

This chain connects TRBV28 to TRBJ1-1, with D maybe TRBD1 (6 bases). Between the trimmed V and J ends, which lost 6 bases and 1 base, there was a span of 12 bases. CDR3 size: 14 residues. In germline, CDR1 is MDHEN, CDR2 SYDVKM. CDR3 bases: TGTGCCAGCAGAGAGGTACAGGGGAACACTGAAGCTTTCTTT. It encodes CASREVQGNTEAFF.

This clone showed up just a few times. The chain couples TRBV10-1 to TRBJ2-1; weak D call: TRBD2 (6 bases). CDR3 length: 16 residues. V was shortened by 0 bases and J by 6 bases, with 15 bases between the two germline ends. Per the germline V gene, CDR1 is WNHNN and CDR2 is SYGVQD (reference sequence). CDR3 amino acids: CASSESPSGFLNEQFF. DNA for the CDR3: TGCGCCAGCAGTGAGTCCCCCAGCGGGTTTCTCAATGAGCAGTTCTTC.

The chain combines TRBV2 with TRBJ2-6; D remains ambiguous. V lost 3 bases and J 0 bases, leaving 9 bases between the germline ends. The germline V gene encodes CDR1 SNHLY and CDR2 FYNNEI. The CDR3 runs to 16 residues. The CDR3 DNA follows: TGTGCCAGCAGTGATGACGACACCTCTGGGGCCAACGTCCTGACTTTC. As protein: CASSDDDTSGANVLTF.